These T cell receptor beta chains were read from a single sample in a study of blood T cell repertoires in COVID-19. This table comes from immunoSEQ multiplex PCR, and its TCRdb copy is limited to in-frame clones, with some not included. Among 450,000 to 500,000 clones listed, roughly 85% were seen once. Sequenced input: peripheral blood. The receptors originated from a human donor in a cohort sampled during active COVID-19. Each CDR3 is given with its conserved first and last residue. A D gene is named only where the DNA matches it firmly. Clone size is stated in some rows and not others, as once, few, many or a class when expanded.

j_gene: TRBJ2-7; d_gene: TRBD1; abundance: once; v_gene: TRBV10-3; CDR3nt: TGTGCCATCAGTGAGACCACCGGAAAGACAGGGAGTCTTGGCTACGAGCAGTACTTC; CDR3aa: CAISETTGKTGSLGYEQYF
j_gene: TRBJ1-3; d_gene: NA; abundance: NA; v_gene: TRBV7-2; CDR3nt: TGTGCCAGCAGTAGACAGGTCTCTGGAAACACCATATATTTT; CDR3aa: CASSRQVSGNTIYF
j_gene: TRBJ1-1; d_gene: NA; abundance: once; v_gene: TRBV27; CDR3nt: TGTGCCAGCAGGGGGACGGCGGGAGAAGCTTTCTTT; CDR3aa: CASRGTAGEAFF
j_gene: TRBJ2-5; d_gene: TRBD2; abundance: NA; v_gene: TRBV10-2; CDR3nt: TGCGCCAGCAAGTCTAGCGGTAGCCTGGAGACCCAGTACTTC; CDR3aa: CASKSSGSLETQYF
j_gene: TRBJ2-1; d_gene: TRBD2; abundance: NA; v_gene: TRBV9; CDR3nt: TGTGCCAGCAGCAGAGGGGAGGGAGCGTCCTACAATGAGCAGTTCTTC; CDR3aa: CASSRGEGASYNEQFF
j_gene: TRBJ1-1; d_gene: TRBD1; abundance: NA; v_gene: TRBV27; CDR3nt: TGTGCCAGCAGTTTACAGGGGGGTACTGAAGCTTTCTTT; CDR3aa: CASSLQGGTEAFF
j_gene: TRBJ1-4; d_gene: NA; abundance: NA; v_gene: TRBV2; CDR3nt: TGTGCCAGCAATCCTAGAGGGAGAGATAATGAAAAACTGTTTTTT; CDR3aa: CASNPRGRDNEKLFF
j_gene: TRBJ2-1; d_gene: NA; abundance: NA; v_gene: TRBV12-1; CDR3nt: TGTGCCAGCAGCTTTCTTGGGGCGTGTGAAAGTAATAATGAGCAGTTCTTC; CDR3aa: CASSFLGACESNNEQFF
j_gene: TRBJ2-1; d_gene: NA; abundance: NA; v_gene: TRBV2; CDR3nt: TGTGCCAGCAGTGACCCAGGGGAAAAACAGTTCTTC; CDR3aa: CASSDPGEKQFF
j_gene: TRBJ2-5; d_gene: NA; abundance: once; v_gene: TRBV30; CDR3nt: TGTGCCTGGAGCGTAGGACAGTTCCCCGTGTACTTC; CDR3aa: CAWSVGQFPVYF
j_gene: TRBJ2-5; d_gene: TRBD2; abundance: NA; v_gene: TRBV11-2; CDR3nt: TGTGCCAGCAGCTTATTATTACTGGGCGGGGGGACCCAGTACTTC; CDR3aa: CASSLLLLGGGTQYF
j_gene: TRBJ1-1; d_gene: TRBD1; abundance: NA; v_gene: TRBV27; CDR3nt: TGTGCCAGCAGTGTTCGGACAGGGGGCTTGACTGAAGCTTTCTTT; CDR3aa: CASSVRTGGLTEAFF
j_gene: TRBJ2-7; d_gene: TRBD2; abundance: NA; v_gene: TRBV25-1; CDR3nt: TGTGCCAGCAGCGACTGGACTAGCGGGACCGACGAGCAGTACTTC; CDR3aa: CASSDWTSGTDEQYF
j_gene: TRBJ2-7; d_gene: NA; abundance: once; v_gene: TRBV5-4; CDR3nt: TGTGCCAGCAGCACCGACACCTACGAGCAGTACTTC; CDR3aa: CASSTDTYEQYF
j_gene: TRBJ2-3; d_gene: TRBD1; abundance: NA; v_gene: TRBV9; CDR3nt: TGTGCCAGCAGCGGAGGACAGGGGGTCGTCGGCACAGATACGCAGTATTTT; CDR3aa: CASSGGQGVVGTDTQYF
j_gene: TRBJ2-2; d_gene: TRBD1; abundance: NA; v_gene: TRBV29-1; CDR3nt: TGCAGCGTTGAAGGGACAGGGACCGGGGAGCTGTTTTTT; CDR3aa: CSVEGTGTGELFF
j_gene: TRBJ2-7; d_gene: TRBD1; abundance: NA; v_gene: TRBV23-1; CDR3nt: TGCGCCAGCATCCCCCCGGGACAGTGCTACGAGCAGTACTTC; CDR3aa: CASIPPGQCYEQYF
j_gene: TRBJ1-5; d_gene: NA; abundance: NA; v_gene: TRBV11-2; CDR3nt: TGTGCTTCGACAGGACGCGATCAGCCCCAGCATTTT; CDR3aa: CASTGRDQPQHF
j_gene: TRBJ2-7; d_gene: NA; abundance: NA; v_gene: TRBV30; CDR3nt: TGTGCCTGGAGTGTACTGAAGAGAAACTACGAGCAGTACTTC; CDR3aa: CAWSVLKRNYEQYF
j_gene: TRBJ2-7; d_gene: NA; abundance: NA; v_gene: TRBV18; CDR3nt: TGTGCCAGCGGCGAGCTACGGCCTGAGGACGAGCAGTACTTC; CDR3aa: CASGELRPEDEQYF
j_gene: TRBJ2-1; d_gene: TRBD1; abundance: NA; v_gene: TRBV9; CDR3nt: TGTGCCAGCAGCGTAAGTGGGACAGGGGGCCTATATGAGCAGTTCTTC; CDR3aa: CASSVSGTGGLYEQFF
j_gene: TRBJ2-3; d_gene: TRBD1; abundance: NA; v_gene: TRBV2; CDR3nt: TGTGCCAGCAGTGTAGGGACAGGGAAGTCAGATACGCAGTATTTT; CDR3aa: CASSVGTGKSDTQYF
j_gene: TRBJ2-1; d_gene: NA; abundance: once; v_gene: TRBV11-3; CDR3nt: TGTGCCAGCAGCTTAGTGTCGGGCGGGAAATACAATGAGCAGTTCTTC; CDR3aa: CASSLVSGGKYNEQFF
j_gene: TRBJ2-7; d_gene: NA; abundance: NA; v_gene: TRBV3-1/TRBV3-2; CDR3nt: TGTGCCAGCAGCCTCGGGACACTCGGGTCCTACGAGCAGTACTTC; CDR3aa: CASSLGTLGSYEQYF
j_gene: TRBJ2-2; d_gene: NA; abundance: NA; v_gene: TRBV12-3/TRBV12-4; CDR3nt: TGTGCCAGCAGTTTAAAAGGGGACGGGGAGCTGTTTTTT; CDR3aa: CASSLKGDGELFF
j_gene: TRBJ1-4; d_gene: NA; abundance: NA; v_gene: TRBV9; CDR3nt: TGTGCCAGCAGCCTCCGGGGGGAAGATGAAAAACTGTTTTTT; CDR3aa: CASSLRGEDEKLFF
j_gene: TRBJ1-1; d_gene: NA; abundance: NA; v_gene: TRBV19; CDR3nt: TGTGCCAGTAGTATAGGGCAGGGCATGGACACTGAAGCTTTCTTT; CDR3aa: CASSIGQGMDTEAFF
j_gene: TRBJ2-5; d_gene: NA; abundance: NA; v_gene: TRBV18; CDR3nt: TGTGCCAGCTCACCACGGTCAGGGAGGGAGACCCAGTACTTC; CDR3aa: CASSPRSGRETQYF
j_gene: TRBJ1-4; d_gene: NA; abundance: NA; v_gene: TRBV21-1; CDR3nt: TGTGCCAGCAGCAAACTCCTTAGACAGGACCATATTTGGGCTCCTAATGAAAAACTGTTTTTT; CDR3aa: CASSKLLRQDHIWAPNEKLFF
j_gene: TRBJ2-7; d_gene: TRBD1; abundance: NA; v_gene: TRBV30; CDR3nt: TGTGCCTGGAGTGTACGAGGGTGGGACAGGGGATACGAGCAGTACTTC; CDR3aa: CAWSVRGWDRGYEQYF
j_gene: TRBJ2-5; d_gene: NA; abundance: NA; v_gene: TRBV30; CDR3nt: TGTGCCTGGAGTGTACGGGTGGGAGCGGAGACCCAGTACTTC; CDR3aa: CAWSVRVGAETQYF
j_gene: TRBJ2-5; d_gene: NA; abundance: once; v_gene: TRBV5-1; CDR3nt: TGCGCCAGCAGCTTGTCGCGGGTGGAGGAGACCCAGTACTTC; CDR3aa: CASSLSRVEETQYF
j_gene: TRBJ1-4; d_gene: TRBD1; abundance: NA; v_gene: TRBV9; CDR3nt: TGTGCCAGCAGCGTAGGGGGCAACAGGGGTGAAAAACTGTTTTTT; CDR3aa: CASSVGGNRGEKLFF
j_gene: TRBJ1-3; d_gene: NA; abundance: NA; v_gene: TRBV5-4; CDR3nt: TGTGCCAGCAGCTTGAACAACGGAAACACCATATATTTT; CDR3aa: CASSLNNGNTIYF
j_gene: TRBJ1-2; d_gene: NA; abundance: NA; v_gene: TRBV29-1; CDR3nt: TGCAGCGTTGAACTATTCCCGACCGGGGGCTACACCTTC; CDR3aa: CSVELFPTGGYTF
j_gene: TRBJ1-1; d_gene: NA; abundance: NA; v_gene: TRBV25-1; CDR3nt: TGTGCCAGCAGTGAATGGGCAGGGGATGGGATGAACACTGAAGCTTTCTTT; CDR3aa: CASSEWAGDGMNTEAFF
j_gene: TRBJ2-2; d_gene: TRBD1; abundance: NA; v_gene: TRBV3-1/TRBV3-2; CDR3nt: TGTGCCAGCGTACCGCGTCAGACAGGGGGCACCGGGGAGCTGTTTTTT; CDR3aa: CASVPRQTGGTGELFF
j_gene: TRBJ2-3; d_gene: TRBD1; abundance: NA; v_gene: TRBV19; CDR3nt: TGTGCCAGTAGGACAGGGATCGGCACAGATACGCAGTATTTT; CDR3aa: CASRTGIGTDTQYF
j_gene: TRBJ1-2; d_gene: TRBD1; abundance: NA; v_gene: TRBV11-2; CDR3nt: TGTGCCAGCAGCTTAGGAGGGGGACAGGTTCGTTTTGGTTACACCTTC; CDR3aa: CASSLGGGQVRFGYTF
j_gene: TRBJ2-7; d_gene: TRBD2; abundance: NA; v_gene: TRBV10-2; CDR3nt: TGCGCCACCTTAGCGGGAGGAGAATACGAGCAGTACTTC; CDR3aa: CATLAGGEYEQYF
j_gene: TRBJ2-5; d_gene: TRBD2; abundance: NA; v_gene: TRBV27; CDR3nt: TGTGCCAGCAGGCCGAATAAGGCGGGAGGCAAGGCCCAAGAGACCCAGTACTTC; CDR3aa: CASRPNKAGGKAQETQYF
j_gene: TRBJ1-5; d_gene: NA; abundance: NA; v_gene: TRBV19; CDR3nt: TGTGCCAGTAGTATAGAGGACAGCAGCAATCAGCCCCAGCATTTT; CDR3aa: CASSIEDSSNQPQHF
j_gene: TRBJ2-1; d_gene: TRBD2; abundance: NA; v_gene: TRBV4-1; CDR3nt: TGCGCCAGCAGCCAAAGATCGCGGCGGGAGTCTTTGGCGGGTGAGCAGTTCTTC; CDR3aa: CASSQRSRRESLAGEQFF
j_gene: TRBJ1-1; d_gene: NA; abundance: NA; v_gene: TRBV27; CDR3nt: TGTGCCAGCAGTTTTCCAGGGAACACTGAAGCTTTCTTT; CDR3aa: CASSFPGNTEAFF
j_gene: TRBJ2-1; d_gene: NA; abundance: NA; v_gene: TRBV6-6; CDR3nt: TGTGCCAGCAGGACAGTAGACAATGAGCAGTTCTTC; CDR3aa: CASRTVDNEQFF
j_gene: TRBJ1-2; d_gene: TRBD1; abundance: NA; v_gene: TRBV28; CDR3nt: TGTGCCAGTACAGGGGCGGGGTATGGCTACACCTTC; CDR3aa: CASTGAGYGYTF
j_gene: TRBJ2-1; d_gene: TRBD2; abundance: NA; v_gene: TRBV9; CDR3nt: TGTGCCAGCAGCGGGGACAGACGACTAGCGGGAGGGCCGATATACAATGAGCAGTTCTTC; CDR3aa: CASSGDRRLAGGPIYNEQFF
j_gene: TRBJ2-7; d_gene: TRBD1; abundance: NA; v_gene: TRBV28; CDR3nt: TGTGCCAGCAGTACCAGGACAGGGGGCGCCTACGAGCAGTACTTC; CDR3aa: CASSTRTGGAYEQYF
j_gene: TRBJ2-3; d_gene: NA; abundance: NA; v_gene: TRBV9; CDR3nt: TGTGCCAGCAGCGTAGACGCAGGGTCTTGGGATACGCAGTATTTT; CDR3aa: CASSVDAGSWDTQYF
j_gene: TRBJ2-4; d_gene: TRBD2; abundance: NA; v_gene: TRBV2; CDR3nt: TGTGCCAGCTCCCAGAGGGAGGGACTAGCCAAAAACATTCAGTACTTC; CDR3aa: CASSQREGLAKNIQYF
j_gene: TRBJ2-7; d_gene: TRBD1; abundance: NA; v_gene: TRBV11-1; CDR3nt: TGTGCCAGCAGCTTACTCGGGACAGGCATTTGGTACGAGCAGTACTTC; CDR3aa: CASSLLGTGIWYEQYF